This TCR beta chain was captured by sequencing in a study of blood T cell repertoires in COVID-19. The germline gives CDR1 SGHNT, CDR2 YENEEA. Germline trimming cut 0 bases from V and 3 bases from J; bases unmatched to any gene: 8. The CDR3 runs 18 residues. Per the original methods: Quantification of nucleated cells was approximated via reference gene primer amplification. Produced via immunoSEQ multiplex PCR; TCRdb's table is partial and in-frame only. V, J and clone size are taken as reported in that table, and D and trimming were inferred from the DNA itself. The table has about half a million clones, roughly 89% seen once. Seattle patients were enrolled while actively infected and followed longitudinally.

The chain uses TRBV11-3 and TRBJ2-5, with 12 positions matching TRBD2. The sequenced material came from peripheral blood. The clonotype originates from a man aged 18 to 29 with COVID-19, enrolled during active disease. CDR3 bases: TGTGCCAGCAGCTTAGATCGGACTAGCGGGACCTTTGAAGAGACCCAGTACTTC. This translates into CASSLDRTSGTFEETQYF. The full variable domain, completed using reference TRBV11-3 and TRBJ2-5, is EAGVVQSPRYKIIEKKQPVAFWCNPISGHNTLYWYLQNLGQGPELLIRYENEEAVDDSQLPKDRFSAERLKGVDSTLKIQPAELGDSAVYLCASSLDRTSGTFEETQYFGPGTRLLVL.